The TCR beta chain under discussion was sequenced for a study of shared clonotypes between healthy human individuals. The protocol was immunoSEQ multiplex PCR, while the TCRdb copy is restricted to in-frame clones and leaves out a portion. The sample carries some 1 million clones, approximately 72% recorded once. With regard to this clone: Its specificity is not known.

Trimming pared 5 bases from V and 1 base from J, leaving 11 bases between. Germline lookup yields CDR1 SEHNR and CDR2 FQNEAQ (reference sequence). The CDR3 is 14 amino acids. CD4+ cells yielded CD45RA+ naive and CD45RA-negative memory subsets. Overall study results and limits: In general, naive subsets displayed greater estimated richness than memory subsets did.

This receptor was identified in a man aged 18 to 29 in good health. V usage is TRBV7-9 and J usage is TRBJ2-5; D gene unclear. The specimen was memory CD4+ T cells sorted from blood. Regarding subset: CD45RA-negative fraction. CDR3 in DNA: TGTGCCAGCAGCCCGAGTGGGCTCCAAGAGACCCAGTACTTC. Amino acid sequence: CASSPSGLQETQYF.